This is a list of T cell receptor beta chains from one sample in a study of blood T cell repertoires in COVID-19. Clones were sequenced by immunoSEQ multiplex PCR, and TCRdb holds only the in-frame ones, with some missing. The table has over 200,000 clones, over 80% seen once. Sample: peripheral blood. Every receptor here comes from a woman aged 65 to 85 with active or convalescent COVID-19. The conserved cysteine and the conserved F or W are not part of the CDR3 here. Fields, in order: V gene, CDR3 protein.

TRBV5-1 ASSLVGQAETQY
TRBV3-1/TRBV3-2 ASSPTSGGAGETQY
TRBV27 ASSDRTAHQPQH
TRBV7-2 ASSATGFPQPQH
TRBV7-2 ARGTGSSYNSPLH
TRBV19 ASSILGVGRPQH
TRBV4-1 ASSQVRHANQPQH
TRBV3-1/TRBV3-2 ASSQGTGKGETQY
TRBV30 AQTSGNYGYT
TRBV29-1 SVLDPGQSQETQY
TRBV5-1 ASREGAHNEKLF
TRBV25-1 ASSEGLRSTNEKLF
TRBV5-4 ASRAGNSNTEAF
TRBV6-2/TRBV6-3 ASSYVSPNEQF
TRBV7-2 ASSLVAVIQETQY
TRBV28 ASRPPRWSSYEQY
TRBV7-6 ASSLDGVRTQY